The 9 T cell receptor beta chains given below trace back to one sample, sequenced in a study of identical twins. TCRdb re-called the 5' RACE reads through MiXCR, storing one row per CDR3 protein. The profile shows just under 650,000 distinct CDR3 sequences, just over 7% of them singletons. A further study also used this sample, focusing on yellow fever vaccine responses in identical twins.

Sequenced sample: PBMCs. The origin of the receptors is a woman between 18 and 30 years old in good health.

The sample holds many counts of this clonotype. The chain couples TRBV12-3 or TRBV12-4 to TRBJ1-1, with a weak D call TRBD1 (5 bases). Trimming shortened V by 2 bases and J by 4 bases, and 8 bases separated the two germline ends. This CDR3 has 13 residues. Here the CDR3 DNA reads TGTGCCAGCAGTTTATGGGGCGGCACTGAAGCTTTCTTT. It encodes CASSLWGGTEAFF.

This clonotype was counted a few times. The chain combines TRBV12-3 or TRBV12-4 with TRBJ1-1; D gene unclear. The CDR3 is made up of 13 amino acids. Trimming shortened V by 6 bases and J by 0 bases, and 8 bases separated the two germline ends. The chain's CDR3 is CASRSEVNTEAFF. The CDR3 nucleotides read TGTGCCAGCAGGTCCGAGGTGAACACTGAAGCTTTCTTT.

This clonotype was seen at least ten times. The rearrangement links TRBV12-3 or TRBV12-4 to TRBJ2-3, with 9 bases lining up with TRBD2. With V trimmed by 5 bases and J by 1 base, 10 bases remained unmatched. The CDR3 consists of 17 residues. This chain's CDR3 is CASSLPLAGEGTDTQYF. The CDR3 nucleotides are TGTGCCAGCAGTCTGCCCTTAGCGGGAGAGGGCACAGATACGCAGTATTTT.

This clonotype has a count of ten or more. The chain's CDR3 is CASSRRLAGGTDTQYF. CDR3 coding DNA: TGTGCCAGCAGCCGCCGGCTAGCGGGAGGCACAGATACGCAGTATTTT. The chain has TRBV12-3 or TRBV12-4 and TRBJ2-3, with 10 bases fitting TRBD2. The CDR3 is 16 residues long. The junction had 7 bases not matched to a gene; V was cut back by 6 bases and J by 1 base.

In its sample, this clonotype was seen many times. As DNA, the CDR3 is TGCAGCGCCCGGGTGGGCTCCTACTACGAGCAGTACTTC. Residues: CSARVGSYYEQYF. V and J are TRBV20-1 and TRBJ2-7; D gene uncertain. This CDR3 spans 13 amino acids. Germline CDR1 reads DFQATT; CDR2 reads SNEGSKA (reference sequence).

This clonotype was seen many times. The DNA is left out, because the CDR3 cannot be placed on it with certainty; the CDR3 is given as TCRdb lists it. This chain uses TRBV29-1 with TRBJ1-1; the table's D call, TRBD1, was not checked against the DNA. The CDR3 contains 9 residues when both ends are counted. Germline CDR1 is SQVTM and CDR2 is ANQGSEA. CDR3 sequence: CSVGTGTFF.

This clonotype has a count of ten or more. V and J are TRBV6-1 and TRBJ2-7; possibly TRBD2 for D (6 bases). The CDR3 contains 13 residues. With 6 bases removed from V and 6 bases from J, the gap between germline ends came to 15 bases. The germline V gene has CDR1 MNHNS and CDR2 SASEGT. The CDR3 here is CASSPGTGGEQYV. In DNA form, the CDR3 reads TGTGCCAGCAGCCCGGGGACTGGGGGCGAGCAGTACGTC.

This clonotype was counted many times. The rearrangement links TRBV12-3 or TRBV12-4 to TRBJ2-3; 7 bases map to TRBD1. V lost 1 base and J lost 7; bases outside the gene matches: 8. The length of the CDR3 is 15 residues. For the CDR3, the DNA is TGTGCCAGCAGTTTAGAGGCGACAGGGCTATATACGCAGTATTTT. It encodes CASSLEATGLYTQYF.

About this clonotype: One end of the junction fails to match germline, which may point to a read error. V usage is TRBV4-2 and J usage is TRBJ2-1; TRBD1 matches at 8 bases. The CDR3 length is 17 residues. Germline V CDR1 and CDR2: LGHNA, YNFKEQ. CDR3 loop: CASRQDQDRVYRNEQFF. CDR3 DNA: TGTGCCAGCAGGCAAGACCAGGACAGGGTTTACCGGAATGAGCAGTTCTTC.